This TCR beta chain is drawn from a study of Graves' ophthalmopathy and Graves' hyperthyroidism (dated by TCRdb to the late 2010s). Concerning the study at large: Peripheral blood was collected at initial diagnosis, prior to any treatment. An independent validation cohort comprised 18 hyperthyroidism patients and 15 to 17 patients who later progressed from hyperthyroidism to ophthalmopathy. Following sampling, methimazole starting at 30 mg daily was administered to hyperthyroidism patients, and high-dose intravenous methylprednisolone was administered to ophthalmopathy patients. To tell Graves' ophthalmopathy apart from Graves' hyperthyroidism, and to predict which patients would progress to ophthalmopathy, the study relied on TCR beta repertoire signatures. In six or seven hyperthyroidism patients, the T-cell repertoires found in thyroid tissue were compared with those found in blood. To explore V-J signatures distinguishing ophthalmopathy from hyperthyroidism, a discovery set of about 99 patients (about 44 ophthalmopathy, 55 to 60 stable hyperthyroidism) was enrolled. In total, approximately 140 blood samples were TCR-sequenced: fewer than 50 ophthalmopathy, some 75 hyperthyroidism and approximately 17 hyperthyroidism-to-ophthalmopathy patients.

Study-wide findings and limitations: In validation, the model predicted ophthalmopathy progression with 70.59% sensitivity and 72.22% specificity; 12 predicted patients were CT-confirmed with GO in a median of 6.5 months. In cross-validation, the 13-signature model distinguished ophthalmopathy from stable hyperthyroidism with 87.88% sensitivity and about 81% specificity, while in the test set the corresponding values were approximately 79% and 70%. Most expanded thyroid clonotypes with frequency above 0.001 were also detected in blood, suggesting blood repertoires may reflect the thyroid immune response. Sample size was not predetermined statistically, and investigators were not blinded to group allocation.

This clonotype was seen repeatedly, ten times or more. Its antigen target is currently unknown. Per-base quality was not reported, and no clone a single base away is much larger than it. TCR beta CDR3 regions were amplified from RNA transcripts for repertoire sequencing. The first round was an RT-PCR using HTBI primers with the Qiagen OneStep RT-PCR kit, and this first round was followed by a second-round multiplex PCR, then size selection and purification. The libraries underwent paired-end sequencing with 100 bp reads on an Illumina HiSeq2000. The study's own analysis went as follows. SOAPnuke was used for read processing, and reads with adapters, uncalled bases, a mean Phred below 15, or no exact constant-primer or identifier match were discarded. COPE v1.2.5 was used to merge high-quality paired reads. Each unique nucleotide sequence was treated as a clonotype, and MiTCR v1.1 was used to align the clonotypes to the IMGT TRB V, D and J references. Analysis was restricted to V-J combinations with a frequency above 0.0001, which covered 98% to 99.2% of repertoires. For each V-J combination, a TCR clonal expansion and chaos score was defined as F50 clonal expansion divided by the chaos observed in the TCRdist matrix. Welch's t-statistics and random forest were used to reduce the features to 10 to 15 V-J combinations, which were then used as input to a naive Bayes classifier. The similarity between thyroid and blood repertoires was quantified using the Morisita-Horn index. TCRdb redid the processing of the public reads, applying fastp at Q25 and MiXCR, and retained in-frame beta chains. Rows matching on CDR3 protein sequence are summarized as one entry with the most common DNA and genes. These V and J calls derive from TCRdb rather than the authors' analysis. Counted in this sample were under 400,000 distinct CDR3 sequences; 15% to 20% of them appeared once. The top ten clones comprise roughly an eighth of the sample.

Ophthalmopathy patients were characterized by moderately to severely active disease, a Clinical Activity Score of at least 3, a NOSPECS grade of at least 4, and a disease duration under 3 months. Anyone with other autoimmune diseases, uncontrolled infections, pregnancy or lactation was excluded from the study. Diagnosis was based on clinical symptoms, serum thyroxine, TRAb, thyroid ultrasound and orbital computed tomography. Using Ficoll-Paque density gradient centrifugation, PBMCs were isolated from 10 ml of fresh peripheral blood. Trizol reagent was used to extract the total RNA, and its quality was then checked on an Agilent 2100 Bioanalyzer. The sequenced sample consisted of peripheral blood. The clonotype was recovered from an adult man with Graves' ophthalmopathy.

The DNA sequence is TGTGCCAGCAGCCTCGTGGGGGCCTACGAGCAGTACTTC. It encodes CASSLVGAYEQYF. Recombination joined TRBV7-9 with TRBJ2-7, with the D segment possibly TRBD1 or TRBD2, each aligning over 5 bases. V gives up 5 bases and J gives up 2 bases, and the segment between their germline ends measures 10 bases. From its cysteine to its phenylalanine, the CDR3 spans 13 amino acids. The entry retains the CDR3 DNA only, 39 bases that are in frame from base 1. The germline V gene (reference sequence) provides CDR1 SEHNR and CDR2 FQNEAQ.